These T cell receptor beta chains were read from a single sample in a study of control samples from healthy donors and cancer patients. Generated by immunoSEQ multiplex PCR, the TCRdb table keeps only in-frame clones and is missing some. The sample has 70,000 to 95,000 clones; over 85% are singletons. Sequencing was performed on PBMCs. All receptors derive from a woman between 40 and 55 years old with lung cancer. Each CDR3 is given without its conserved first and last residue.

cdr3_length,j_call,v_call,cdr3_aa
14,TRBJ1-2,TRBV3-1/TRBV3-2,ASSQESGRGDSGYT
11,TRBJ2-5,TRBV12-5,ASGLRGSETQY
13,TRBJ2-5,TRBV19,ASSPPGWYQETQY
12,TRBJ1-3,TRBV5-1,ASSPFGPGNTIY
12,TRBJ1-2,TRBV18,ASSPSRDREGYT
11,TRBJ2-1,TRBV11-3,ASSSVSYNEQF
9,TRBJ1-4,TRBV2,ASEINEKLF
13,TRBJ1-4,TRBV7-2,ASSPAWTTNEKLF
10,TRBJ2-7,TRBV6-6,ASSGTAYEQY
11,TRBJ2-2,TRBV5-1,ASSLPAGGELF
13,TRBJ1-5,TRBV19,ASLTTGLSNQPQH
12,TRBJ1-2,TRBV18,ASSPPGHLYGYT
11,TRBJ1-5,TRBV6-6,ASISYSNQPQH
13,TRBJ1-1,TRBV13,ASSLEGQGFAEAF
13,TRBJ2-2,TRBV4-1,ASSRGQSNTGELF
14,TRBJ2-7,TRBV18,ASSPERVGLTYEQY
12,TRBJ2-3,TRBV5-1,ASSLGGPTDTQY
12,TRBJ1-6,TRBV5-1,ASSWDRGLSPLH
12,TRBJ1-5,TRBV27,ASRLGGINQPQH
10,TRBJ2-7,TRBV30,AWSDSTYEQY
13,TRBJ2-1,TRBV9,ASTPAGGMYNEQF
14,TRBJ2-2,TRBV4-2,ASSQEFSRGPGELF
11,TRBJ2-7,TRBV2,ASSLRAAYEQY
13,TRBJ1-1,TRBV21-1,ASSGPTCWGTEAF
12,TRBJ1-1,TRBV7-8,ASSYTEGITEAF
12,TRBJ2-3,TRBV7-6,ASTWDRGSDTQY
11,TRBJ2-1,TRBV27,ASSSTPYNEQF
16,TRBJ2-2,TRBV19,ASSSPPRLAEDTGELF
15,TRBJ2-3,TRBV4-1,ASSQRLAGGPTDTQY
12,TRBJ2-7,TRBV27,ASSLAGDSYEQY
11,TRBJ1-1,TRBV4-1,ASSQIGNTEAF
13,TRBJ2-4,TRBV3-1/TRBV3-2,ASSQSPAQKNIQY
11,TRBJ2-7,TRBV11-2,ASSSGSSYEQY
14,TRBJ1-1,TRBV6-1,ASSEPGGGGFTEAF
12,TRBJ1-3,TRBV9,ASSVQGSGNTIY
11,TRBJ2-5,TRBV20-1,SASLAGAETQY
12,TRBJ2-2,TRBV7-3,ASSASGNTGELF